These 27 T cell receptor beta chains came from one sample sequenced in a study. TCRdb itself ran the RT-PCR reads through MiXCR, one entry per CDR3 protein. The sample includes hundreds of thousands of distinct CDR3 sequences, about 14% seen only once; the top ten take just over 3.5%. The sample consisted of memory CD4+ T cells from blood. These receptors were collected from a female donor in good health, serving as a healthy control.

This clonotype appeared once. The rearrangement links TRBV4-1 to TRBJ2-1; 7 nucleotides align to TRBD1. The germline gives CDR1 MGHRA, CDR2 YSYEKL. Germline trimming cut 5 bases from V and 4 bases from J; bases unmatched to any gene: 11. The CDR3 spans 16 residues. The chain's CDR3 is CASSTIFRDRYNEQFF. CDR3 nucleotide sequence: TGCGCCAGCAGCACCATTTTCCGGGACAGATACAATGAGCAGTTCTTC.

This clonotype came up a few times. V is TRBV20-1 and J is TRBJ2-7; D call uncertain. Trimming cost V 6 bases and J 5 bases, with 17 bases left between them. The germline gives CDR1 DFQATT, CDR2 SNEGSKA (reference sequence). CDR3 length: 13 amino acids. Written as DNA, the CDR3 is TGCAGTGCCTTTGACTCCCGCATTGACGAGCAGTACTTC. Translated: CSAFDSRIDEQYF.

The gene calls are TRBV20-1 and TRBJ2-1, with 7 bases lining up with TRBD2. V shed 6 bases, J shed 0 bases, and the junction held 5 bases outside the gene matches. The CDR3 has 14 residues. Looked up from germline, CDR1 is DFQATT and CDR2 is SNEGSKA (reference sequence). The CDR3 nucleotides are TGCAGTGCAATTACTAGCGCCTCCTACAATGAGCAGTTCTTC. Translating gives CSAITSASYNEQFF.

Ten or more counts support this clonotype. The gene calls are TRBV20-1 and TRBJ2-7, with TRBD2 identical over 12 bases. CDR1 and CDR2 from the germline V gene are DFQATT and SNEGSKA (reference sequence). This CDR3 is 16 amino acids long. V trimming: 5 bases; J trimming: 3 bases; junction bases outside the gene matches: 11. The chain's CDR3 is CSAGEPTSGSRYEQYF. CDR3 DNA sequence: TGCAGTGCTGGGGAACCGACTAGCGGGAGCCGCTACGAGCAGTACTTC.

This clonotype has more than one count but fewer than ten. J is TRBJ2-5 and V is TRBV12-3 or TRBV12-4; D tentatively fits TRBD1 or TRBD2 (5 bases each). The CDR3 length is 13 residues. Deletions cut 3 bases from V and 5 bases from J, with 10 bases between. CDR3 sequence: CASSFLEGETQYF. CDR3 in DNA: TGTGCCAGCAGTTTCCTCGAGGGGGAGACCCAGTACTTC.

This sequence joins TRBV18 and TRBJ1-1; a weak D match, TRBD1 (6 bases). Deletions cut 2 bases from V and 6 bases from J, with 10 bases between. The CDR3 spans 13 residues. Per the germline V gene, CDR1 is KGHSH and CDR2 is LQKENI. The CDR3 DNA is TGTGCCAGCTCACCAAACAGGGAGGCTGAAGCTTTCTTT. As protein: CASSPNREAEAFF.

J is TRBJ1-1 and V is TRBV27; D may be TRBD1 (5 bases). Germline V gene sequence: CDR1 MNHEY, CDR2 SMNVEV (reference sequence). This CDR3 region has 14 residues. With 5 bases removed from V and 1 base from J, the gap between germline ends came to 11 bases. The CDR3: CASSLWDGNTEAFF. CDR3 nucleotides: TGTGCCAGCAGTCTATGGGACGGGAACACTGAAGCTTTCTTT.

There are a few counts of this clonotype. The chain has TRBV7-2 and TRBJ2-1; 7 nucleotides align to TRBD2. J lost 3 bases, V lost 5 bases, and 7 bases had no gene match. The CDR3 covers 15 residues. Looked up from germline, CDR1 is SGHTA and CDR2 is FQGNSA. CDR3 sequence: CASSGSGARYNEQFF. The CDR3 DNA sequence: TGTGCCAGCAGCGGAAGCGGGGCCCGCTACAATGAGCAGTTCTTC.

This clonotype was seen ten or more times. The chain couples TRBV18 to TRBJ2-5; D remains unclear. Germline-derived CDR1 and CDR2 are KGHSH and LQKENI. This CDR3 has 11 residues. The V end lost 4 bases, the J end lost 11 bases, and 11 bases lay between the germline ends. The DNA for the CDR3 is TGTGCCAGCTCACTTACGGCAGATCAGTACTTC. It codes for CASSLTADQYF.

There are many counts of this clonotype. The CDR3 region is CASSLAFGGTYQETQYF. As DNA, the CDR3 is TGCGCCAGCAGCTTGGCCTTCGGGGGGACCTACCAAGAGACCCAGTACTTC. The V gene is TRBV5-1, the J gene TRBJ2-5; TRBD2 matches 7 bases. With 0 bases clipped from V and 0 bases from J, the junction kept 8 bases outside the gene matches. Germline-derived CDR1 and CDR2 are SGHRS and YFSETQ. The CDR3 extends over 17 amino acids.

In its sample, this clonotype was seen many times. The chain is built from TRBV4-1 and TRBJ1-2; 9 bases fit TRBD1. V lost 10 bases and J lost 0; bases outside the gene matches: 9. The CDR3 totals 15 residues. Germline CDR1 reads MGHRA; CDR2 reads YSYEKL. CDR3 in amino acids: CATADRTGANYGYTF. Here the CDR3 DNA reads TGCGCCACCGCTGATCGGACAGGGGCTAACTATGGCTACACCTTC.

The CDR3 protein is CASSGGLAGTGELFF. The CDR3 nucleotides read TGTGCCAGCTCAGGAGGACTAGCGGGAACCGGGGAGCTGTTTTTT. The V gene is TRBV18, the J gene TRBJ2-2; TRBD2 aligns across 12 bases. CDR3 size: 15 residues. Per the germline V gene, CDR1 is KGHSH and CDR2 is LQKENI. J was trimmed by 5 bases and V by 5 bases; bases with no gene match: 3. Looking up the rest from reference TRBV18 and TRBJ2-2 gives the full variable domain: NAGVMQNPRHLVRRRGQEARLRCSPMKGHSHVYWYRQLPEEGLKFMVYLQKENIIDESGMPKERFSAEFPKEGPSILRIQQVVRGDSAAYFCASSGGLAGTGELFFGEGSRLTVL.

This clonotype appeared a few times. As DNA, the CDR3 is TGTGCCAGCATCCCAACCCAGACAGGGGGTCAGCCCCAGCATTTT. It is translated as CASIPTQTGGQPQHF. The chain is built from TRBV6-6 and TRBJ1-5; 9 bases align to TRBD1. Losses at the gene ends were 7 bases for V and 6 bases for J; bases not matched to a gene: 10. Germline V lookup: CDR1 MNHNY, CDR2 SVGAGI (reference sequence). CDR3 length equals 15 residues.

This clonotype was recorded many times. V is TRBV12-3 or TRBV12-4 and J is TRBJ2-7, with D unresolved. The germline V and J ends were trimmed by 1 base and 6 bases, with 7 bases remaining between them. The CDR3 consists of 12 residues. The CDR3 DNA follows: TGTGCCAGCAGTTTAGGTCGCTCCGAGCAGTACTTC. Translating gives CASSLGRSEQYF.

V usage is TRBV21-1 and J usage is TRBJ2-2; the table's D call of TRBD1 was not tested on the DNA. TRBV21-1 is deemed a pseudogene. There are 14 residues in the CDR3. The CDR3 DNA follows: TGTGCCAGCAGCCATGGGCAGGGGACCGGGGAGCTGTTTTTT. Translated, it gives CASSHGQGTGELFF.

CDR3 DNA sequence: TGCAGTGCCCTGACAGGGGTTGGGGCCAACGTCCTGACTTTC. As protein: CSALTGVGANVLTF. The V call is TRBV20-1, the J call TRBJ2-6, with 8 bases identical to TRBD1. The CDR3 length is 14 residues. With V trimmed by 6 bases and J by 3 bases, 4 bases remained unmatched. Germline assignment: CDR1 DFQATT and CDR2 SNEGSKA (reference sequence).

This clonotype has more than one count but fewer than ten. The gene calls are TRBV6-1 and TRBJ2-7; D might be TRBD1 (6 bases). The length of the CDR3 is 14 residues. V lost 4 bases, J lost 1 base, and 11 bases lay in between. Germline V CDR1 and CDR2: MNHNS, SASEGT. CDR3 bases: TGTGCCAGCAGTGCGACAGGTACTTCCTACGAGCAGTACTTC. Translated: CASSATGTSYEQYF.

V usage is TRBV18 and J usage is TRBJ2-3; 7 bases are shared with TRBD1. CDR1 is KGHSH and CDR2 is LQKENI in the germline V gene. CDR3 length: 16 residues. The junction had 6 bases not matched to a gene; V was cut back by 1 base and J by 2 bases. The CDR3 nucleotides read TGTGCCAGCTCACCACTGCTTCAGGGGGACACAGATACGCAGTATTTT. It yields the protein CASSPLLQGDTDTQYF.

This clonotype was picked up many times. The rearrangement joins TRBV7-9 to TRBJ1-3, with 9 bases lining up with TRBD1. V dropped 6 bases and J dropped 0; count of bases not matched to a gene: 6. The CDR3 totals 16 residues. Germline CDR1 SEHNR, CDR2 FQNEAQ (reference sequence). The CDR3, as DNA: TGTGCCAGCAGGGCGACAGGGGGATTCTCTGGAAACACCATATATTTT. It yields the protein CASRATGGFSGNTIYF. Full variable domain (rest looked up from reference TRBV7-9 and TRBJ1-3): DTGVSQNPRHKITKRGQNVTFRCDPISEHNRLYWYRQTLGQGPEFLTYFQNEAQLEKSRLLSDRFSAERPKGSFSTLEIQRTEQGDSAMYLCASRATGGFSGNTIYFGEGSWLTVV.

The rearrangement joins TRBV5-1 to TRBJ1-2; TRBD1 might be the D (5 bases). Per germline, CDR1 SGHRS and CDR2 YFSETQ. Between the trimmed V and J ends, which lost 2 bases and 6 bases, there was a span of 11 bases. The CDR3 covers 13 residues. The CDR3 reads CASSFEGTDGYTF. The CDR3 bases are TGCGCCAGCAGCTTTGAGGGGACGGATGGCTACACCTTC.

A few counts support this clonotype. The chain uses TRBV5-1 and TRBJ2-5; 13 bases fit TRBD2. CDR3 size: 16 residues. Trimming took 4 bases from V and 3 from J; bases not matched to a gene: 6. Germline loops: CDR1 SGHRS, CDR2 YFSETQ. CDR3 loop: CASSKRTSGSEETQYF. In DNA, the CDR3 is TGCGCCAGCAGCAAACGGACTAGCGGGAGTGAAGAGACCCAGTACTTC.

This clonotype was observed at least ten times. This chain uses TRBV5-6 with TRBJ2-1; D remains ambiguous. This CDR3 contains 13 residues. Germline-derived CDR1 and CDR2 are SGHDT and YYEEEE. Trimming removed 2 bases at V and 3 bases at J, with 6 bases between. The CDR3 DNA follows: TGTGCCAGCAGCTTAGACATCTACAATGAGCAGTTCTTC. Its translation is CASSLDIYNEQFF.

This clonotype was counted between two and nine times. This chain connects TRBV18 to TRBJ1-1; no definite D call. Trimming removed 6 bases from V and 2 bases from J, with 7 bases in between. Germline loops: CDR1 KGHSH, CDR2 LQKENI. The CDR3 length is 12 residues. In DNA form, the CDR3 reads TGTGCCAGCTCCGAGGGTAACACTGAAGCTTTCTTT. It encodes CASSEGNTEAFF.

This clonotype was counted a few times. As DNA, the CDR3 is TGTGCCACCAGCCGCGGGGGGAGCTCCTACAATGAGCAGTTCTTC. This sequence encodes CATSRGGSSYNEQFF. The gene calls are TRBV24-1 and TRBJ2-1; TRBD2 agrees at 8 bases. Per germline, CDR1 KGHDR and CDR2 SFDVKD. The CDR3 covers 15 residues. With 7 bases clipped from V and 0 bases from J, the junction kept 4 bases outside the gene matches.

The sample holds a few counts of this clonotype. The V call is TRBV7-2, the J call TRBJ1-4; 7 bases line up with TRBD1. This CDR3 contains 15 residues. Losses at the gene ends were 5 bases for V and 2 bases for J; bases not matched to a gene: 5. Germline V gives CDR1 SGHTA, CDR2 FQGNSA. The CDR3 DNA reads TGTGCCAGCAGCACACAGGGGTTGACTAATGAAAAACTGTTTTTT. Translating it yields CASSTQGLTNEKLFF.

This clonotype was detected a few times. J is TRBJ2-1 and V is TRBV25-1; a weak D match, TRBD2 (7 bases). V was pared by 4 bases and J by 7 bases, with 29 bases between. CDR1 MGHDK and CDR2 SYGVNS come from the germline V gene. CDR3 length: 19 amino acids. The chain's CDR3 is CASSGGPLDSGILHNEQFF. For the CDR3, the DNA is TGTGCCAGCAGTGGCGGACCCCTGGACAGCGGGATACTGCATAATGAGCAGTTCTTC.

This clonotype came up many times. The V gene is TRBV20-1, the J gene TRBJ2-5, with no clear D. The length of the CDR3 is 13 residues. Trimming removed 3 bases at V and 4 bases at J, with 12 bases between. CDR1 DFQATT and CDR2 SNEGSKA come from the germline V gene (reference sequence). The CDR3 sequence: CSARLALAETQYF. The CDR3 region has the DNA TGCAGTGCTAGGCTGGCCCTGGCAGAGACCCAGTACTTC.